A selection of T cell receptor beta chains follows, all from one sample in a study of T cells in narcolepsy. Sequencing was performed with immunoSEQ multiplex PCR; in TCRdb, only in-frame clones are kept and a portion is missing. The data show approximately 28,000 clones, roughly 77% seen once. The source material was memory (CD45RA-) CD4+ T cells from blood. The receptors stem from a human donor in good health. The CDR3 runs from the conserved cysteine through the conserved F or W. The order of the fields is J gene, V gene, clone size, D gene, CDR3 DNA, CDR3 protein. D genes are given only for firm matches. Clone sizes are given selectively: once, few, many, or a class where the clone is expanded.

TRBJ2-7 TRBV5-8 NA TRBD1 TGTGCCAGCAGATCCAGGGGGCAGTCGACCTACGAGCAGTACTTC CASRSRGQSTYEQYF
TRBJ1-4 TRBV11-2 few NA TGTGCCAGCAGCCTTTCGGGTGGAAAACTGTTTTTT CASSLSGGKLFF
TRBJ2-2 TRBV5-1 NA NA TGCGCCAGCAGCTTGTCAAGAAACGCGAACACCGGGGAGCTGTTTTTT CASSLSRNANTGELFF
TRBJ2-3 TRBV7-2 NA TRBD1 TGTGCCAGCAGTCCACAGGGGGGCACAGATACGCAGTATTTT CASSPQGGTDTQYF
TRBJ2-2 TRBV6-1 NA NA TGTGCCAGCAGTCGAATGGAAAAGGGCACCGGGGAGCTGTTTTTT CASSRMEKGTGELFF
TRBJ2-5 TRBV4-3 NA TRBD2 TGCGCCAGCAGCCAAGGGCTAGCGGGGGCCCGGGAGCAGTACTTC CASSQGLAGAREQYF
TRBJ2-7 TRBV7-2 NA NA TGTGCCAGCAGCTTAGGGGCACAGAGCTACGAGCAGTACTTC CASSLGAQSYEQYF
TRBJ2-5 TRBV12-5 NA TRBD1 TGTGCTAGTGGTTCCGACTCCGGGACAGTATACTTC CASGSDSGTVYF
TRBJ2-3 TRBV7-2 NA NA TGTGCCAGCAGCTTAGTGGTTGACACAGATACGCAGTATTTT CASSLVVDTDTQYF
TRBJ2-7 TRBV27 NA TRBD1 TGTGCCAGCAGTTCGGGACAGGGTCGACGGTACGAGCAGTACTTC CASSSGQGRRYEQYF
TRBJ2-1 TRBV5-4 once NA TGTGCCAGCAGCTTTGACAGCTACAATGAGCAGTTCTTC CASSFDSYNEQFF
TRBJ1-4 TRBV7-9 NA NA TGTGCCAGCAGCCCCGGGTCTCGTGAAAAACTGTTTTTT CASSPGSREKLFF
TRBJ2-5 TRBV9 NA NA TGTGCCAGCAGCGTAAGCCGTTTCGGGGTTAGCGAGACCCAGTACTTC CASSVSRFGVSETQYF
TRBJ1-2 TRBV20-1 NA NA TGCAGTGCCAGAGCGGAATATGGCTACACCTTC CSARAEYGYTF
TRBJ2-5 TRBV7-2 NA NA TGTGCCAGCAGCCCAGGTGACGGGACCCAGTACTTC CASSPGDGTQYF
TRBJ1-4 TRBV11-2 NA NA TGTGCCAGCAGCCAATCGACATTCTATGAAAAACTGTTTTTT CASSQSTFYEKLFF
TRBJ1-3 TRBV25-1 NA TRBD1 TGTGCCAGCAGAGCCTCCGGGACAGGCACCTCTGGAAACACCATATATTTT CASRASGTGTSGNTIYF
TRBJ2-1 TRBV7-9 NA NA TGTGCCAGCAGCTTTGCCGGGATCTCCTACAATGAGCAGTTCTTC CASSFAGISYNEQFF
TRBJ1-6 TRBV9 NA TRBD1 TGTGCCAGCAGCGCCCGTGCAGGGGGCAATACACCCCTCCACTTT CASSARAGGNTPLHF
TRBJ2-3 TRBV15 NA NA TGTGCCACCAGCGGGGGGCTGAACCTGGCGCAGTATTTT CATSGGLNLAQYF
TRBJ2-7 TRBV11-3 NA TRBD1 TGTGCCAGCAGGCGGGGACAGGGGGGTCACTACGAGCAGTACTTC CASRRGQGGHYEQYF
TRBJ2-7 TRBV5-1 NA NA TGCGCCAGCAGCTTGGCCATTGGCACCTACGAGCAGTACTTC CASSLAIGTYEQYF
TRBJ1-5 TRBV30 NA NA TGTGCCTGGAGTAAAGGAGGGGGCAATCAGCCCCAGCATTTT CAWSKGGGNQPQHF
TRBJ2-2 TRBV6-4 NA NA TGTGCCAGCAGTGCCGAACCGACGAACACCGGGGAGCTGTTTTTT CASSAEPTNTGELFF
TRBJ1-4 TRBV6-6 NA NA TGTGCCAGCAGTTACGGGAGCGAAAAACTGTTTTTT CASSYGSEKLFF
TRBJ1-1 TRBV6-6 NA TRBD1 TGTGCCAGCAGGGACAGGTTGAACACTGAAGCTTTCTTT CASRDRLNTEAFF
TRBJ2-7 TRBV6-5 NA NA TGTGCCAGCAGTGAATCGCCAGGGGAATACGAGCAGTACTTC CASSESPGEYEQYF
TRBJ2-7 TRBV23-1 NA TRBD1 TGCGCCAGCAGCCCAGGGACAGGGAAATACGAGCAGTACTTC CASSPGTGKYEQYF
TRBJ1-5 TRBV2 few TRBD1 TGTGCCAGCAGTGGGGACAGTGACCAGCCCCAGCATTTT CASSGDSDQPQHF
TRBJ2-3 TRBV7-9 NA NA TGTGCCAGCAGCTTAGGACTAGGGTCCACAGATACGCAGTATTTT CASSLGLGSTDTQYF
TRBJ1-1 TRBV6-6 few NA TGTGCCAGCAGTTACTTGGGGGACACTGAAGCTTTCTTT CASSYLGDTEAFF
TRBJ2-1 TRBV12-5 NA NA TGTGCTAGTGGTGGATATTCACAGGGATCTAAAAATGAGCAGTTCTTC CASGGYSQGSKNEQFF
TRBJ1-4 TRBV7-2 NA NA TGTGCCAGCAGCCCTACTTGGGGGGGATCTAATGAAAAACTGTTTTTT CASSPTWGGSNEKLFF
TRBJ1-1 TRBV4-3 few NA TGCGCCAGCAGCCAGGCGAGGGTCGGGACGAACACTGAAGCTTTCTTT CASSQARVGTNTEAFF
TRBJ2-2 TRBV11-3 NA TRBD1 TGTGCCAGCAGCTGGGGACAGGGGGTGTCCGGGGAGCTGTTTTTT CASSWGQGVSGELFF
TRBJ2-2 TRBV5-1 NA NA TGCGCCAGCAGCATGACTACGAACACCGGGGAGCTGTTTTTT CASSMTTNTGELFF
TRBJ1-1 TRBV5-5 NA NA TGTGCCAGCAGCCCCAGGGTCGGCACTGAAGCTTTCTTT CASSPRVGTEAFF